These T cell receptor beta chains were read from a single sample in a study of CD8 T cells in ankylosing spondylitis. A single record per CDR3 protein comes from TCRdb applying MiXCR to the 5' RACE reads. The profile covers about 220,000 distinct CDR3 sequences, with around 18% appearing a single time and roughly 46% taken by the ten largest. The material sequenced was blood, either unsorted or a sorted T cell fraction (not recorded which). These receptors were taken from a male donor with ankylosing spondylitis. Both conserved end residues are trimmed from each CDR3.

v_call: TRBV7-9
cdr3_aa: ASSLVAGEETQY

v_call: TRBV28
cdr3_aa: ASSLGAPEQF

v_call: TRBV9
cdr3_aa: ASSVGSGGARALNEQF

v_call: TRBV2
cdr3_aa: ASSLAGGPDHHNEQF

v_call: TRBV18
cdr3_aa: ASSPPPPAPMNTEAF

v_call: TRBV24-1
cdr3_aa: ATSALAGQGDTQY

v_call: TRBV13
cdr3_aa: ASSFAGYEQY

v_call: TRBV7-9
cdr3_aa: ASSPPRAGSDTGELF

v_call: TRBV29-1
cdr3_aa: SVLTGEGYGYT

v_call: TRBV4-1
cdr3_aa: ASSQDVGGGRYEQY

v_call: TRBV5-6
cdr3_aa: ASRPGHTYEQY

v_call: TRBV6-6
cdr3_aa: ASSLPDRDEQY

v_call: TRBV9
cdr3_aa: ASSLGGSGSSYEQY

v_call: TRBV10-3
cdr3_aa: AISDLNSRTSGSYEQY

v_call: TRBV2
cdr3_aa: ASTGEGEQF

v_call: TRBV27
cdr3_aa: ASSLEGAETQY